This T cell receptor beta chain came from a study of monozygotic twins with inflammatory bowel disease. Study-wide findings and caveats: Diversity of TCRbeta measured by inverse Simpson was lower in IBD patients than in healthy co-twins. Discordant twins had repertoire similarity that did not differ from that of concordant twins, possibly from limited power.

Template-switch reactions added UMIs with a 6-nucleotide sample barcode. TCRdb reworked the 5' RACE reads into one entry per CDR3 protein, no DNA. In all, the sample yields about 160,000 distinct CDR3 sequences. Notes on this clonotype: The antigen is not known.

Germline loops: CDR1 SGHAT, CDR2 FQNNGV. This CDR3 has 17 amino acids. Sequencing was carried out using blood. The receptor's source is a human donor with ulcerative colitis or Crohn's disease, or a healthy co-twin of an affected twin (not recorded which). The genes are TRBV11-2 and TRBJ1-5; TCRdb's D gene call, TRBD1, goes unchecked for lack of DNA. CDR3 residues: CASSLYFPGLSNQPQHF. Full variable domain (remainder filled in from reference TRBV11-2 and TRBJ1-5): EAGVAQSPRYKIIEKRQSVAFWCNPISGHATLYWYQQILGQGPKLLIQFQNNGVVDDSQLPKDRFSAERLKGVDSTLKIQPAKLEDSAVYLCASSLYFPGLSNQPQHFGDGTRLSIL.